This paragraph reports one T cell receptor beta chain. This CDR3 has 11 amino acids. Between the trimmed V and J ends, which lost 6 bases and 5 bases, there was a span of 7 bases. Germline CDR1 and CDR2: SNHLY and FYNNEI. The data were produced by immunoSEQ multiplex PCR, yet TCRdb's version contains in-frame clones alone and is incomplete. This table holds roughly 120,000 clones, roughly nine tenths found once. This entry is derived from a study of T cell responses to AZD1222 COVID-19 vaccine. The rearrangement uses TRBV2 and TRBJ2-5; no firm D call. This receptor was identified in an adult in good health. Specimen: peripheral blood, collected on day 0 of AZD1222 vaccination. For the CDR3, the DNA is TGTGCCAGCAGCCTTGTGGAGACCCAGTACTTC. Translated: CASSLVETQYF. Complete variable domain (other parts from reference TRBV2 and TRBJ2-5): EPEVTQTPSHQVTQMGQEVILRCVPISNHLYFYWYRQILGQKVEFLVSFYNNEISEKSEIFDDQFSVERPDGSNFTLKIRSTKLEDSAMYFCASSLVETQYFGPGTRLLVL.